The next 16 T cell receptor beta chains were all read from a single sample in a study of OX40 agonist ivuxolimab in advanced cancers. Some clones are missing from TCRdb's copy, which holds only in-frame ones; the method was immunoSEQ multiplex PCR. The table records about 75,000 clones, over 85% of them present only once. The sample was CD4+ or CD8+ T cells sorted from blood, taken in a trial of the OX40 agonist ivuxolimab. The receptors were sampled from an adult with an advanced solid tumor such as melanoma, head and neck, liver or kidney cancer.

The V gene is TRBV5-6, the J gene TRBJ1-5; TRBD1 agrees at 7 bases. V shed 0 bases, J shed 9 bases, and the junction held 9 bases outside the gene matches. CDR1 and CDR2 from the germline V gene are SGHDT and YYEEEE. This CDR3 comprises 15 residues. CDR3 in DNA: TGTGCCAGCAGCTTGGGTCACAGGGGCTCCTCGCCCCAGCATTTT. Its translation: CASSLGHRGSSPQHF.

The V and J genes are TRBV5-1 and TRBJ2-5; no clear D. The CDR3 contains 14 residues. The V gene lost 0 bases and the J gene lost 5 bases, with 11 bases spanning the gap. Germline V gene sequence: CDR1 SGHRS, CDR2 YFSETQ. CDR3 sequence: CASSLVRIGETQYF. In nucleotides, the CDR3 is TGCGCCAGCAGCTTGGTCAGGATCGGGGAGACCCAGTACTTC.

This chain's CDR3 is CAWSVASQETQYF. The DNA of the CDR3 is TGTGCCTGGAGTGTAGCCAGCCAAGAGACCCAGTACTTC. The chain couples TRBV30 to TRBJ2-5; D is uncertain. Germline values: CDR1 GTSNPN, CDR2 SVGIG (reference sequence). Trimming cost V 0 bases and J 1 base, with 6 bases left between them. The CDR3 contains 13 residues.

The chain combines TRBV7-2 with TRBJ2-3; 7 positions match TRBD2. CDR3 size: 13 residues. In germline, CDR1 is SGHTA, CDR2 FQGNSA. Losses at the gene ends were 5 bases for V and 8 bases for J; bases not matched to a gene: 7. CDR3 nucleotide sequence: TGTGCCAGCAGCCTGAGGTCGGGAGGTACGCAGTATTTT. Translating gives CASSLRSGGTQYF.

This sequence joins TRBV6-1 and TRBJ2-3; TRBD1 might be the D (6 bases). The CDR3 totals 16 residues. V was cut by 0 bases and J by 3 bases, with 13 bases left in between. The germline V gene encodes CDR1 MNHNS and CDR2 SASEGT. The CDR3 nucleotides are TGTGCCAGCAGTGAAGCTGGGGGCTCGACGACAGATACGCAGTATTTT. It yields the protein CASSEAGGSTTDTQYF.

This sequence joins TRBV19 and TRBJ2-1, with D unresolved. This CDR3 contains 13 residues. Trimming removed 3 bases from V and 6 bases from J, with 9 bases in between. In germline, CDR1 is LNHDA, CDR2 SQIVND (reference sequence). CDR3 DNA sequence: TGTGCCAGTAGTATCCAGAGTTTCAATGAGCAGTTCTTC. It codes for CASSIQSFNEQFF.

The chain joins TRBV19 to TRBJ2-5; 11 bases agree with TRBD2. CDR1 LNHDA and CDR2 SQIVND come from the germline V gene (reference sequence). J was trimmed by 4 bases and V by 4 bases; bases with no gene match: 5. The CDR3 is 15 amino acids. The CDR3 loop is CASSTLAGVSETQYF. DNA of the CDR3: TGTGCCAGTAGTACACTAGCGGGAGTCTCAGAGACCCAGTACTTC.

The V call is TRBV19, the J call TRBJ2-1; the D gene is possibly TRBD2 (5 bases). This CDR3 is 15 amino acids long. In germline, CDR1 is LNHDA, CDR2 SQIVND (reference sequence). V lost 2 bases to trimming and J lost 2 bases, with 10 bases between them. This chain's CDR3 is CASSIHTGTYNEQFF. The CDR3 DNA reads as TGTGCCAGTAGTATACACACGGGGACCTACAATGAGCAGTTCTTC.

The chain joins TRBV28 to TRBJ1-5; D not resolved. Germline CDR1 reads MDHEN; CDR2 reads SYDVKM. The CDR3 has 17 amino acids. The V end was cut by 3 bases, the J end by 0 bases, with 15 bases between. The CDR3 sequence is CASSLVVVGLSNQPQHF. The CDR3 nucleotides are TGTGCCAGCAGTTTGGTAGTCGTAGGGCTTAGCAATCAGCCCCAGCATTTT.

V gene TRBV6-1 combines with J gene TRBJ2-7, with 7 nucleotides matching TRBD1. The length of the CDR3 is 14 residues. CDR1 MNHNS and CDR2 SASEGT come from the germline V gene. The V and J ends lost 6 bases and 1 base, in that order; junction bases with no gene match: 6. DNA of the CDR3: TGTGCCAGCAGCCGGGACAGAACATCCTACGAGCAGTACTTC. It yields the protein CASSRDRTSYEQYF.

J is TRBJ1-5 and V is TRBV7-2, with D perhaps TRBD1 (6 bases). The CDR3 runs to 15 residues. Looked up from germline, CDR1 is SGHTA and CDR2 is FQGNSA. V was cut by 5 bases and J by 6 bases, with 17 bases left in between. The CDR3 loop reads CASSIGRGHGQPQHF. The CDR3 DNA sequence: TGTGCCAGCAGCATAGGCCGGGGGCACGGTCAGCCCCAGCATTTT.

The V gene is TRBV27, the J gene TRBJ2-7; TRBD2 matches at 11 bases. J gave up 0 bases and V 7 bases, and 2 bases lay outside the gene matches. The CDR3 sequence is 14 residues long. CDR1 and CDR2 (germline): MNHEY, SMNVEV (reference sequence). The CDR3 region has the DNA TGTGCCAGCATTACTAGCGGGAGCTCCTACGAGCAGTACTTC. Translation gives CASITSGSSYEQYF.

The chain has TRBV18 and TRBJ1-5; unclear D gene. V lost 2 bases and J lost 4, with 6 bases in between. Germline loops: CDR1 KGHSH, CDR2 LQKENI. The CDR3 loop spans 13 amino acids. DNA of the CDR3: TGTGCCAGCTCACCAGACCGAAATCAGCCCCAGCATTTT. Protein product: CASSPDRNQPQHF. The variable domain in full, completed from reference TRBV18 and TRBJ1-5, reads NAGVMQNPRHLVRRRGQEARLRCSPMKGHSHVYWYRQLPEEGLKFMVYLQKENIIDESGMPKERFSAEFPKEGPSILRIQQVVRGDSAAYFCASSPDRNQPQHFGDGTRLSIL.

The CDR3 bases are TGTGCCATCAGCTTTACAGGGGTCTTTGGCTACACCTTC. It specifies CAISFTGVFGYTF. The genes are TRBV10-3 and TRBJ1-2; 7 bases agree with TRBD1. Per germline, CDR1 ENHRY and CDR2 SYGVKD. CDR3 length equals 13 residues. J lost 7 bases, V lost 6 bases, and 8 bases had no gene match.

The V and J genes are TRBV28 and TRBJ1-6; D not certain. Between the trimmed V and J ends, which lost 6 bases and 0 bases, there was a span of 6 bases. Germline V CDR1 and CDR2: MDHEN, SYDVKM. This CDR3 is 14 amino acids long. The CDR3 DNA is TGTGCCAGCAGCCTCCCCTCCTATAATTCACCCCTCCACTTT. This encodes CASSLPSYNSPLHF.

This sequence joins TRBV7-2 and TRBJ2-1, with 8 nucleotides matching TRBD2. V lost 0 bases, J lost 4 bases, and 11 bases stayed unmatched. Germline V lookup: CDR1 SGHTA, CDR2 FQGNSA. The CDR3 extends over 18 amino acids. Written as DNA, the CDR3 is TGTGCCAGCAGCTTAGCTCCTTCGGCGGGGGGACCGTACAATGAGCAGTTCTTC. Translating it yields CASSLAPSAGGPYNEQFF. The full variable domain, its missing parts supplied by reference TRBV7-2 and TRBJ2-1, is GAGVSQSPSNKVTEKGKDVELRCDPISGHTALYWYRQSLGQGLEFLIYFQGNSAPDKSGLPSDRFSAERTGGSVSTLTIQRTQQEDSAVYLCASSLAPSAGGPYNEQFFGPGTRLTVL.